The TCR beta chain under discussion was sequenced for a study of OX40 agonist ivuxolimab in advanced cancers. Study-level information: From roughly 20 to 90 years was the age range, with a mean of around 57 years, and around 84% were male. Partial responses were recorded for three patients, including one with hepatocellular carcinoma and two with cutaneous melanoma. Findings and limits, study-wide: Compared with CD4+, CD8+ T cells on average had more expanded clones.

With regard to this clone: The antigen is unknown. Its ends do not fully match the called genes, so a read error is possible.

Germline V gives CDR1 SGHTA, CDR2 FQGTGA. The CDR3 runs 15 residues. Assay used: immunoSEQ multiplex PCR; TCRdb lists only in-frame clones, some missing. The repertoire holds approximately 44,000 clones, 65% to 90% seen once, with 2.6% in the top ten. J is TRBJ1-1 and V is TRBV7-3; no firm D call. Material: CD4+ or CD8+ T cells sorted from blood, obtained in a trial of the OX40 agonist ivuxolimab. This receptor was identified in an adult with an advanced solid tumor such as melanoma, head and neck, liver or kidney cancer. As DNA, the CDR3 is TGCGCCAGCAGCCAGTACGCCGCTACTTACACTGAAGCTTTCTTT. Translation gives CASSQYAATYTEAFF.